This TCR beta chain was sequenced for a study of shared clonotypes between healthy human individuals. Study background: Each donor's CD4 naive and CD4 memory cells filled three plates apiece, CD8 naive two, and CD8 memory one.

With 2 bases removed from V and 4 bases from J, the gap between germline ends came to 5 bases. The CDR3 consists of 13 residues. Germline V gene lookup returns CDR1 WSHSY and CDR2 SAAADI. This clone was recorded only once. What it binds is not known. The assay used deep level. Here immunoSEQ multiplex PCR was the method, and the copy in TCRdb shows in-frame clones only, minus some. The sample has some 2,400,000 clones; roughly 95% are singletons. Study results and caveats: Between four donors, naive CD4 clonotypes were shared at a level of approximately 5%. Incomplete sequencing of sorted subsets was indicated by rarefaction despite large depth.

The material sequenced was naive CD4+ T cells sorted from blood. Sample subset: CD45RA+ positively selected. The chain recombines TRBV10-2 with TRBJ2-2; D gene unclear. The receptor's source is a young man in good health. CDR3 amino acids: CASSEQATGELFF. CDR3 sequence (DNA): TGCGCCAGCAGTGAGCAGGCCACCGGGGAGCTGTTTTTT.